Sequencing of this T cell receptor (beta chain) was carried out in a study of breast tumors, draining lymph nodes, adjacent tissues. TCRdb ran MiXCR on the multiplex PCR reads and lists one entry per CDR3 protein. Of approximately 200,000 distinct CDR3 sequences in the sample, roughly 31% were seen once. The study, taken as a whole, reports: The lymph node origin of tumor T cells was framed as consistent with a hypothesis, not demonstrated. Luminal-like breast cancer showed significantly higher tumor–nontumor repertoire similarity than basal-like. The data were judged consistent with most tumor T cells coming from lymph node and expanding in tumor. Tumor repertoires ranked between lymph nodes and nontumor tissue in diversity, with V and J gene preferences.

Samples came from axillary lymph nodes draining the breast cancer. This clonotype was picked up many times. Its target is unknown. Unmatched junction bases numbered 17, after V lost 4 bases and J lost 4 bases. The length of the CDR3 is 18 residues. CDR1 SGHTA and CDR2 FQGNSA come from the germline V gene. This clonotype was obtained from a female donor with breast cancer. Some clones in this sample may be carry-over from other donors' samples. The specimen sequenced was axillary lymph node tissue. The chain couples TRBV7-2 to TRBJ2-5, with TRBD2 matching 8 bases. Here the CDR3 DNA reads TGTGCCAGCAGCTCAATCACAGGGCGGGAGGAGGGTAGAGAGACCCAGTACTTC. It is translated as CASSSITGREEGRETQYF.